This is a list of T cell receptor beta chains from one sample in a study of neurological immune-mediated disorders. TCRdb re-called the 5' RACE reads with MiXCR, one entry per CDR3 protein. The sample has 60,000 to 90,000 distinct CDR3 sequences, approximately 10% seen once. The sequenced sample was PBMCs. The receptor set was obtained from a man aged 25 to 40 in good health. Both conserved end residues are trimmed from each CDR3. Each record gives: clone size, J gene, V gene, CDR3 protein. Size is stated for part of the rows, as once, few or many counts, or as a class when the clone is expanded.

>many|TRBJ2-1|TRBV7-8
ASSPRLNNEQF
>many|TRBJ2-5|TRBV5-5
ASSQEAGIQETQY
>many|TRBJ2-2|TRBV25-1
ASSTGGSDTGELF
>many|TRBJ2-4|TRBV20-1
SARDLGQAESQNIQY
>many|TRBJ2-5|TRBV7-9
ASSLGQYGETQY
>few|TRBJ2-3|TRBV6-5
ASSYPEGPQDTQY
>many|TRBJ1-5|TRBV5-1
ASSTAGGQGQPQH
>many|TRBJ2-1|TRBV7-2
ASSLELAVSNEQF
>few|TRBJ1-2|TRBV7-8
ASSLAPVANYGYT
>-|TRBJ2-7|TRBV7-2
ASNFHGTGDYEQY
>many|TRBJ2-3|TRBV10-3
AISEREDTQY
>many|TRBJ2-2|TRBV11-2
ASRSTGANGELF
>-|TRBJ1-2|TRBV27
ASSTRTGDGYS
>many|TRBJ2-2|TRBV6-2/TRBV6-3
ASRTGLVGLF